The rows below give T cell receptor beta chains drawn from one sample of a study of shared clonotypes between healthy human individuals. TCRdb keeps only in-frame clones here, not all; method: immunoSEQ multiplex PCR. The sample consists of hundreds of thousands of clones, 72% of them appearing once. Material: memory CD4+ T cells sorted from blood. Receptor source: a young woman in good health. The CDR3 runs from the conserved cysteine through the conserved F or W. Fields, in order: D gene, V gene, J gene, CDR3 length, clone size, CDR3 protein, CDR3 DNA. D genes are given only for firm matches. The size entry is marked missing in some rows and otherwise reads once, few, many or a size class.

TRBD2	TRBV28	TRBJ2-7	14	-	CASSLRGRVNEQYF	TGTGCCAGCAGCCTCCGGGGGAGGGTAAACGAGCAGTACTTC
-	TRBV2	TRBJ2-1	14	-	CASVWGIEDNEQFF	TGTGCCAGCGTTTGGGGGATTGAGGACAATGAGCAGTTCTTC
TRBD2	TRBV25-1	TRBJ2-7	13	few	CASSVTSAYEQYF	TGTGCCAGCAGTGTAACTAGCGCCTACGAGCAGTACTTC
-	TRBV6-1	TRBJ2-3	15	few	CASSEGGFITDTQYF	TGTGCCAGCAGTGAAGGCGGGTTTATAACAGATACGCAGTATTTT
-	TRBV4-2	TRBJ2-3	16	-	CASSQVPGGSTDTQYF	TGTGCCAGCAGCCAAGTTCCCGGGGGAAGCACAGATACGCAGTATTTT
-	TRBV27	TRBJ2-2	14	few	CASSSTGNTGELFF	TGTGCCAGCAGTTCAACAGGGAACACCGGGGAGCTGTTTTTT
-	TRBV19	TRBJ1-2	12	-	CASSIMAGGYTF	TGTGCCAGTAGTATAATGGCGGGTGGCTACACCTTC
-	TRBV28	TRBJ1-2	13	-	CAIVAGANYSYTF	TGTGCCATCGTGGCAGGCGCTAACTATAGCTACACCTTC
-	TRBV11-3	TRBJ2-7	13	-	CASSDGASYEQYF	TGTGCCAGCAGCGATGGGGCTTCCTACGAGCAGTACTTC
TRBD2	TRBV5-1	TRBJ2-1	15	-	CASSLGSGAYNEQFF	TGCGCCAGCAGCTTGGGAAGCGGGGCCTACAATGAGCAGTTCTTC
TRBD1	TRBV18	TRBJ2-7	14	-	CASSPGQGSHEQYF	TGTGCCAGCTCACCCGGACAGGGGAGCCACGAGCAGTACTTC
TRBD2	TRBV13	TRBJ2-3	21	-	CASSAFGPGTSGREITDTQYF	TGTGCCAGCTCCGCCTTTGGGCCAGGGACTAGCGGGAGGGAGATCACAGATACGCAGTATTTT
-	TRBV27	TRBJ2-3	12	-	CASSGTTDTQYF	TGTGCCAGCAGTGGCACCACAGATACGCAGTATTTT
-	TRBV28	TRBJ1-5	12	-	CASSYNLKPQHF	TGTGCCAGCAGTTACAACCTTAAGCCCCAGCATTTT
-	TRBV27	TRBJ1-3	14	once	CASRSMGEGNTIYF	TGTGCCAGCAGATCAATGGGGGAGGGAAACACCATATATTTT
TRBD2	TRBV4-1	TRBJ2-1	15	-	CASKAMTSGSHEQFF	TGCGCCAGCAAAGCCATGACTAGCGGGAGCCATGAGCAGTTCTTC
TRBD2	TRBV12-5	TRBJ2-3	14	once	CASGISGSVDTQYF	TGTGCTAGTGGTATTAGCGGGAGTGTTGATACGCAGTATTTT
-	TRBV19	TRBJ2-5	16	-	CASSIAQGRFRETQYF	TGTGCCAGTAGTATAGCCCAGGGGCGGTTTCGAGAGACCCAGTACTTC
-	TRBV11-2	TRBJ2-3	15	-	CASTRSGTSTDTQYF	TGTGCCAGCACCAGGAGTGGGACTAGCACAGATACGCAGTATTTT
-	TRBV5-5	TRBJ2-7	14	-	CASSFQGSSYEQYF	TGTGCCAGCAGCTTCCAGGGGAGTTCCTACGAGCAGTACTTC
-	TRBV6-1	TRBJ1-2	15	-	CASSESPDSNYGYTF	TGTGCCAGCAGTGAGTCCCCGGACAGCAACTATGGCTACACCTTC
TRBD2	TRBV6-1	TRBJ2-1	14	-	CASIRGLGNNEQFF	TGTGCCAGCATCAGGGGACTAGGGAACAATGAGCAGTTCTTC
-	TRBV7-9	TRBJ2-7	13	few	CASSLAGWREQYF	TGTGCCAGCAGCTTAGCGGGTTGGCGCGAGCAGTACTTC
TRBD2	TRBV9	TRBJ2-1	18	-	CASSEGIQGTSVMGEQFF	TGTGCCAGCAGCGAGGGGATTCAAGGGACTAGCGTTATGGGTGAGCAGTTCTTC
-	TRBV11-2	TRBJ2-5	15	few	CASSLLGTYQETQYF	TGTGCCAGCAGCTTATTGGGGACGTACCAAGAGACCCAGTACTTC
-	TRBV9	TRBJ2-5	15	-	CASSVVTGPQETQYF	TGTGCCAGCAGCGTAGTCACCGGACCCCAAGAGACCCAGTACTTC
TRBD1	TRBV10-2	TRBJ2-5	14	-	CASSAGQAQETQYF	TGCGCCAGCAGTGCCGGACAGGCGCAAGAGACCCAGTACTTC
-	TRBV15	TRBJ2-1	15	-	CATSGTGSGLDEQFF	TGTGCCACCAGCGGAACGGGAAGCGGTTTGGATGAGCAGTTCTTC
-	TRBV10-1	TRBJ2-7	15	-	CASSESQREPYEQYF	TGCGCCAGCAGTGAAAGTCAACGGGAGCCCTACGAGCAGTACTTC
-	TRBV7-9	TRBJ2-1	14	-	CASSLNVAYNEQFF	TGTGCCAGCAGCTTAAATGTGGCCTACAATGAGCAGTTCTTC
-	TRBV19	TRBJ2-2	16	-	CASSEPIPTNTGELFF	TGTGCCAGTAGTGAGCCGATCCCGACGAACACCGGGGAGCTGTTTTTT
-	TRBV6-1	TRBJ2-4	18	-	CASSERIAGDLAKNIQYF	TGTGCCAGCAGTGAACGCATCGCTGGGGACCTAGCCAAAAACATTCAGTACTTC
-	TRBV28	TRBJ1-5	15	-	CASLTRASLNQPQHF	TGTGCCAGCCTCACCCGGGCTTCCCTCAATCAGCCCCAGCATTTT
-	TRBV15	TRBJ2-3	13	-	CATSSRVSDTQYF	TGTGCCACCAGCAGCAGGGTATCAGATACGCAGTATTTT
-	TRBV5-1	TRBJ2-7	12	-	CASRSDYGEQYF	TGCGCCAGCAGGAGTGACTATGGGGAGCAGTACTTC
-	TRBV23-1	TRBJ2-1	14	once	CASRPTQGYNEQFF	TGCGCCAGCAGACCCACTCAGGGATACAATGAGCAGTTCTTC
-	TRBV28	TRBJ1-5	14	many	CASSFRSGLQPQHF	TGTGCCAGCAGTTTTCGTTCCGGTCTTCAGCCCCAGCATTTT
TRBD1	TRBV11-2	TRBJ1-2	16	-	CASSPGTGSQGWGYTF	TGTGCCAGCAGCCCAGGGACAGGTTCTCAAGGATGGGGCTACACCTTC
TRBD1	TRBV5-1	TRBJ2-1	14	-	CASRSQGSNNEQFF	TGCGCCAGCAGATCACAGGGGAGTAACAATGAGCAGTTCTTC
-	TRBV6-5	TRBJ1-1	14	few	CASRRQTSDAEAFF	TGTGCCAGCAGAAGACAGACCTCGGACGCTGAAGCTTTCTTT
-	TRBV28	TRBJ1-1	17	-	CASSFVQGRTLNTEAFF	TGTGCCAGCAGTTTCGTCCAGGGGCGCACTTTGAACACTGAAGCTTTCTTT